The T cell receptor beta chain under discussion was sequenced for a study of blood T cell repertoires in COVID-19. At the level of the study: Researchers got acute and convalescent COVID-19 samples from the United States, Italy and Spain. T cells, B-cell-depleted T cells, or PBMCs supplied cDNA or gDNA.

Germline V gives CDR1 ENHRY, CDR2 SYGVKD. CDR3 size: 15 residues. The trim removed 10 bases at V and 5 bases at J, leaving 11 bases unmatched. Generated by immunoSEQ multiplex PCR, the TCRdb table keeps only in-frame clones and is missing some. This sample yields over 55,000 clones, of which more than 70% are seen a single time; about 10% belongs to the top ten. This chain connects TRBV10-3 to TRBJ1-1, with 12 bases identical to TRBD1. Material: peripheral blood. The receptor's source is a man between 45 and 60 years old with active COVID-19. CDR3 residues: CATSGQGAQGTEAFF. For the CDR3, the DNA is TGTGCCACCTCGGGACAGGGGGCGCAAGGGACTGAAGCTTTCTTT.